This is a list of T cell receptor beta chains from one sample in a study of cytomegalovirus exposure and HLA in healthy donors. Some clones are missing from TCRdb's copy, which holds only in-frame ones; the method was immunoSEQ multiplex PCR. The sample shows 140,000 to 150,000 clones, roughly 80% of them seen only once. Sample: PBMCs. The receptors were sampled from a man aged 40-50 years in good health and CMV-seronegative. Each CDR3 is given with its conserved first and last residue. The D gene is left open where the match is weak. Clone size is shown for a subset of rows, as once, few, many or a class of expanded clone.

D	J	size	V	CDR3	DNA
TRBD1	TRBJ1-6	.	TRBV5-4	CASSLGAGTGSYNSPLHF	TGTGCCAGCAGCTTGGGCGCCGGGACAGGGAGCTATAATTCACCCCTCCACTTT
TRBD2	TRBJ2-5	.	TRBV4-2	CASSHDPLAGGTSKETQYF	TGTGCCAGCAGCCACGACCCACTAGCGGGGGGGACATCTAAAGAGACCCAGTACTTC
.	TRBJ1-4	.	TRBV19	CASSIGTVAGEKLFF	TGTGCCAGTAGTATAGGAACGGTAGCGGGGGAAAAACTGTTTTTT
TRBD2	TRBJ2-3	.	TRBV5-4	CASSNLAGEDTDTQYF	TGTGCCAGCAGCAACCTAGCGGGGGAAGACACAGATACGCAGTATTTT
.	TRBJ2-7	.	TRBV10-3	CAISESGGRGPYEQYF	TGTGCCATCAGTGAGTCGGGTGGGCGGGGCCCCTACGAGCAGTACTTC
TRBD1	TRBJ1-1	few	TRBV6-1	CASRETGTGAFF	TGTGCCAGCAGGGAGACCGGGACAGGAGCTTTCTTT
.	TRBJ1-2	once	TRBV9	CASSVEQSRYGYTF	TGTGCCAGCAGCGTAGAACAGAGCCGCTATGGCTACACCTTC
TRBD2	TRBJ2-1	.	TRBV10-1	CASSEGLAGSISYEQFF	TGCGCCAGCAGTGAAGGGCTAGCGGGGTCGATTTCATATGAGCAGTTCTTC
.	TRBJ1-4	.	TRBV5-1	CASRGAPNNEKLFF	TGCGCCAGCAGAGGAGCTCCCAACAATGAAAAACTGTTTTTT
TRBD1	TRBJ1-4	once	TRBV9	CASSGRTGPNEKLFF	TGTGCCAGCAGCGGACGGACAGGGCCCAATGAAAAACTGTTTTTT
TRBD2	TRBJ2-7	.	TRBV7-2	CASSLELAGNSYEQYF	TGTGCCAGCAGCTTAGAGCTAGCGGGGAACTCCTACGAGCAGTACTTC
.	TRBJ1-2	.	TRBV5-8	CASSLGGGAGYGYTF	TGTGCCAGCAGCTTGGGGGGGGGCGCTGGCTATGGCTACACCTTC
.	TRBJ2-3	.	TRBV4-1	CASSPSVWDTQYF	TGCGCCAGCAGCCCGTCGGTGTGGGATACGCAGTATTTT
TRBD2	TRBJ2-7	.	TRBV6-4	CASSLSGGGYEQYF	TGTGCCAGCAGTCTTAGCGGGGGGGGCTACGAGCAGTACTTC
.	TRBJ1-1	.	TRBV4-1	CASSKEGGTNTEAFF	TGCGCCAGCAGCAAAGAGGGCGGGACGAACACTGAAGCTTTCTTT
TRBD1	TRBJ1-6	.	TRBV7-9	CASSLEWDRENSPLHF	TGTGCCAGCAGCTTAGAGTGGGACAGGGAGAATTCACCCCTCCACTTT
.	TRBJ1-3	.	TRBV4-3	CASSQDLGGGNTIYF	TGCGCCAGCAGCCAAGACTTGGGAGGTGGAAACACCATATATTTT
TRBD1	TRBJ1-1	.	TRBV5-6	CASSLQGGTAEAFF	TGTGCCAGCAGCTTGCAGGGTGGGACAGCTGAAGCTTTCTTT